The rows below give T cell receptor beta chains drawn from one sample of a study of blood T cell repertoires in COVID-19. Assay: immunoSEQ multiplex PCR; the TCRdb copy retains only in-frame clones and omits some. The sample has about 180,000 clones, 80% to 90% seen once. The sample comprised peripheral blood. These receptors came from a woman older than 75 with COVID-19, enrolled during active disease. CDR3s include the opening cysteine and the closing phenylalanine or tryptophan. A D gene is named only where the DNA matches it firmly. Not all rows give a size; the values are once, few, many and, for expanded clones, a class.

d_call	v_call	j_call	clone_size	cdr3_nt	cdr3_aa
NA	TRBV7-9	TRBJ2-7	NA	TGTGCCAGCAGCTTAGACAGTAACTCCTACGAGCAGTACTTC	CASSLDSNSYEQYF
NA	TRBV7-2	TRBJ2-2	NA	TGTGCCAGCAGCTTAGACTCCCCTACGACCGGGGAGCTGTTTTTT	CASSLDSPTTGELFF
TRBD1	TRBV24-1	TRBJ2-6	NA	TGTGCCACCAGTCGGGCAGGGGGCGGGTCTGGGGCCAACGTCCTGACTTTC	CATSRAGGGSGANVLTF
TRBD1	TRBV7-9	TRBJ2-3	NA	TGTGCCAGCAGGAACTGGACAGGGGGCCGAGATACGCAGTATTTT	CASRNWTGGRDTQYF
TRBD1	TRBV5-4	TRBJ1-2	NA	TGTGCCAGCAGCTTGGGCGAAGGGGGCGGTGGCTACACCTTC	CASSLGEGGGGYTF
NA	TRBV3-1/TRBV3-2	TRBJ2-5	once	TGTGCCAGCAGCCCTCGACAGATTCAAGAGACCCAGTACTTC	CASSPRQIQETQYF
NA	TRBV4-1	TRBJ2-7	NA	TGCGCCAGCAGTAAAGTCATCAGCTACGAGCAGTACTTC	CASSKVISYEQYF
TRBD2	TRBV7-6	TRBJ2-1	NA	TGTGCCAGCAGCTTACGCTCCGGACTAGCGAACAATGAGCAGTTCTTC	CASSLRSGLANNEQFF
NA	TRBV29-1	TRBJ1-1	few	TGCAGCGTAAAACCCCAAGCTAACACTGAAGCTTTCTTT	CSVKPQANTEAFF
NA	TRBV6-1	TRBJ2-7	NA	TGTGCCAGCAGTGAAGCGGGGGCCTCCTACGAGCAGTACTTC	CASSEAGASYEQYF
NA	TRBV6-5	TRBJ1-5	NA	TGTGCCAGCAGACTAGGACAGTCGAGCAATCAGCCCCAGCATTTT	CASRLGQSSNQPQHF
TRBD1	TRBV4-2	TRBJ1-4	NA	TGTGCCAGCAGCCAAGAAGCCAGGGGGGTTCTTGGGTATGAAAAACTGTTTTTT	CASSQEARGVLGYEKLFF
NA	TRBV5-5	TRBJ1-6	NA	TGTGCCAGCAGCTTGGGGCAGTTCAATTCACCCCTCCACTTT	CASSLGQFNSPLHF
TRBD2	TRBV20-1	TRBJ2-5	NA	TGCAGTGCTAGTTTACTAGCGGGCCTCCAAGAGACCCAGTACTTC	CSASLLAGLQETQYF
NA	TRBV4-3	TRBJ2-2	NA	TGCGCCAGCAGCCCGATCTCAGATAGCCATCCGAACACCGGGGAGCTGTTTTTT	CASSPISDSHPNTGELFF
NA	TRBV28	TRBJ2-7	once	TGTGCCAGCAGTCCTCTGACAGGTGACTACGAGCAGTACTTC	CASSPLTGDYEQYF
NA	TRBV29-1	TRBJ2-3	NA	TGCAGCGTTGAATTGTCTGGTCGGTTCACAGATACGCAGTATTTT	CSVELSGRFTDTQYF
TRBD2	TRBV11-2	TRBJ2-5	NA	TGTGCCAGCAGCCCGACGGGACTAGCGGGAGGCGTTTTGGAGACCCAGTACTTC	CASSPTGLAGGVLETQYF
NA	TRBV28	TRBJ1-1	NA	TGTGCCAGCATCTCTGGCCAAGCTTTCTTT	CASISGQAFF
NA	TRBV2	TRBJ1-2	few	TGTGCCAGCAAAGGGGAACAGGACGATGGCTACACCTTC	CASKGEQDDGYTF
TRBD2	TRBV30	TRBJ2-3	NA	TGTGCCTGGCAGCGGGGGGGCCTCGCAGATACGCAGTATTTT	CAWQRGGLADTQYF
TRBD1	TRBV7-6	TRBJ2-6	NA	TGTGCCAGCAGCGGTACAGGGGGCCGCTCTGGGGCCAACGTCCTGACTTTC	CASSGTGGRSGANVLTF
NA	TRBV7-2	TRBJ1-1	NA	TGTGCCAGCAGCCGGGGTATGGGGAACACTGAAGCTTTCTTT	CASSRGMGNTEAFF
TRBD1	TRBV5-5	TRBJ1-1	NA	TGTGCCAGCAGCTCCCGGGACAGGGGGGGGAACACTGAAGCTTTCTTT	CASSSRDRGGNTEAFF
NA	TRBV7-9	TRBJ1-2	NA	TGTGCCAGCAGCTTAGGCGGGAACTATGGCTACACCTTC	CASSLGGNYGYTF
NA	TRBV10-3	TRBJ2-2	NA	TGTGCCATCAGTGGCGAGGGACTGCTATTGGAGCTGTTTTTT	CAISGEGLLLELFF
TRBD1	TRBV19	TRBJ2-1	NA	TGTGCCAGTAGTACGGCCGGGACAGTGGTGAATGAGCAGTTCTTC	CASSTAGTVVNEQFF
NA	TRBV13	TRBJ2-7	few	TGTGCCAGCAGCTTAGGCGCCAGCTCCTACGAGCAGTACTTC	CASSLGASSYEQYF
NA	TRBV6-5	TRBJ1-6	NA	TGTGCCAGCATGGGGGGGGATTCACCCCTCCACTTT	CASMGGDSPLHF
NA	TRBV15	TRBJ1-1	NA	TGTGCCACCAGCAGTCAACGGGGCCCGGGGGTGGCTGAAGCTTTCTTT	CATSSQRGPGVAEAFF
TRBD1	TRBV5-6	TRBJ1-4	NA	TGTGCCAGCAGCTACGGTGGGACAGTGGCTTTCAATGAAAAACTGTTTTTT	CASSYGGTVAFNEKLFF
TRBD1	TRBV9	TRBJ1-6	few	TGTGCCAGCAGCGCTAGGGACAGAAATTCACCCCTCCACTTT	CASSARDRNSPLHF
TRBD1	TRBV12-3/TRBV12-4	TRBJ1-1	NA	TGTGCCAGCATCCTACAGGGGAGTAGAACTTTCTTT	CASILQGSRTFF
TRBD2	TRBV6-5	TRBJ2-7	NA	TGTGCCAGCAGTTACGTGACTAGCGGGACCTACGAGCAGTACTTC	CASSYVTSGTYEQYF
TRBD1	TRBV3-1/TRBV3-2	TRBJ1-2	few	TGTGCCAGCAGCCAAACCCGGGGGGACAGGGCGAATCCCTTCAAATATGGCTACACCTTC	CASSQTRGDRANPFKYGYTF
TRBD1	TRBV9	TRBJ2-1	NA	TGTGCCAGCAGCCCCCGGACAGGCAGCTCCTACAATGAGCAGTTCTTC	CASSPRTGSSYNEQFF
NA	TRBV9	TRBJ1-3	NA	TGTGCCAGCAGCGCACCCCGGGGGGGAGGAAACACCATATATTTT	CASSAPRGGGNTIYF
NA	TRBV15	TRBJ1-6	once	TGTGCCACCAGCAGAGATGTGAGGGCCGGTTCACCCCTCCACTTT	CATSRDVRAGSPLHF
TRBD2	TRBV4-1	TRBJ2-7	NA	TGCGCCAGCAGCCAAGTCGATAGCGGGGTTTACGAGCAGTACTTC	CASSQVDSGVYEQYF
NA	TRBV11-3	TRBJ1-2	NA	TGTGCCAGCAGCTTAAGTCCAGGCGGCTACACCTTC	CASSLSPGGYTF
NA	TRBV4-3	TRBJ1-6	few	TGCGCCAGCAGCCAAAAGGGGGACGGGAATTCACCCCTCCACTTT	CASSQKGDGNSPLHF
NA	TRBV5-4	TRBJ2-5	NA	TGTGCCAGCAGCCCCCGGGGGTACCAAGAGACCCAGTACTTC	CASSPRGYQETQYF
TRBD2	TRBV4-1	TRBJ2-3	NA	TGCGCCAGCAGCCAAGGGAACAGCGGGGGCACAGATACGCAGTATTTT	CASSQGNSGGTDTQYF
TRBD1	TRBV7-2	TRBJ2-7	NA	TGTGCCAGCGCCCCTCGGACAGGGGCCTACGAGCAGTACTTC	CASAPRTGAYEQYF